Below are 10 T cell receptor beta chains sequenced from a single sample in a study of shared clonotypes between healthy human individuals. The method was immunoSEQ multiplex PCR; TCRdb's version includes in-frame clones alone and lacks a portion of them. The data show 2,500,000 or so clones, 90% to 95% seen once. The sequenced sample consisted of naive CD4+ T cells sorted from blood. Subset: CD45RA+ positively selected. Receptors originate from a man between 18 and 29 years old in good health.

The V and J genes are TRBV30 and TRBJ2-2; 8 nucleotides line up with TRBD2. Unmatched junction bases numbered 7, after V lost 4 bases and J lost 0 bases. The CDR3 totals 16 residues. The V gene's germline CDR1 is GTSNPN and CDR2 SVGIG (reference sequence). DNA for the CDR3: TGTGCCTGGAACCCCTCGGGACTAGCGAACACCGGGGAGCTGTTTTTT. Encoded protein: CAWNPSGLANTGELFF.

This chain links TRBV21-1 with TRBJ2-5; whether TRBD1, the table's D call, matches the DNA was not checked. TRBV21-1 is a recognized pseudogene. This CDR3 comprises 18 residues. CDR3 in amino acids: CASSKVVEDRTLQETQYF. DNA for the CDR3: TGTGCCAGCAGCAAAGTGGTCGAGGACAGGACGCTCCAAGAGACCCAGTACTTC.

This sequence joins TRBV2 and TRBJ2-2; weak D call: TRBD2 (6 bases). CDR3 length: 16 residues. Trimming pared 8 bases from V and 4 bases from J, leaving 20 bases between. Per the germline V gene, CDR1 is SNHLY and CDR2 is FYNNEI. CDR3 loop: CASHRRATGSTGELFF. The CDR3 nucleotides read TGTGCCAGCCACCGGAGGGCGACGGGGAGCACCGGGGAGCTGTTTTTT.

The V gene is TRBV7-9, the J gene TRBJ2-3; weak D call: TRBD2 (8 bases). The germline gives CDR1 SEHNR, CDR2 FQNEAQ (reference sequence). V lost 5 bases and J 2 bases, leaving 23 bases between the germline ends. The CDR3 consists of 18 residues. DNA for the CDR3: TGTGCCAGCAGCCTTCGGACAGGCGGGGGGTCTTACACAGATACGCAGTATTTT. This sequence encodes CASSLRTGGGSYTDTQYF.

V and J are TRBV5-4 and TRBJ2-7; TRBD1 aligns across 10 bases. CDR1 is SGHNT and CDR2 is YYREEE in the germline V gene (reference sequence). Germline trimming cut 2 bases from V and 1 base from J; bases unmatched to any gene: 3. The CDR3 is made up of 15 amino acids. CDR3 sequence reads: CASSFPGQGSYEQYF. The CDR3 DNA reads TGTGCCAGCAGCTTCCCGGGACAGGGGTCCTACGAGCAGTACTTC. The entire variable domain, with the rest obtained from reference TRBV5-4 and TRBJ2-7, is as follows: ETGVTQSPTHLIKTRGQQVTLRCSSQSGHNTVSWYQQALGQGPQFIFQYYREEENGRGNFPPRFSGLQFPNYSSELNVNALELDDSALYLCASSFPGQGSYEQYFGPGTRLTVT.

The chain joins TRBV2 to TRBJ1-6; unclear D gene. There are 13 residues in the CDR3. Trimming pared 7 bases from V and 11 bases from J, leaving 15 bases between. Per germline, CDR1 SNHLY and CDR2 FYNNEI. The CDR3 loop is CASKFSIEAPLHF. The CDR3 nucleotides are TGTGCCAGCAAATTCAGTATTGAGGCACCCCTCCACTTT.

The rearrangement uses TRBV2 and TRBJ2-7; D is perhaps TRBD2 (5 bases). The CDR3 consists of 15 residues. The germline V and J ends were trimmed by 6 bases and 7 bases, with 22 bases remaining between them. The germline V gene encodes CDR1 SNHLY and CDR2 FYNNEI. The CDR3 sequence: CASSVVVGKNTEQYF. The CDR3 bases are TGTGCCAGCAGCGTCGTCGTCGGGAAAAATACTGAGCAGTACTTC.

V and J are TRBV19 and TRBJ2-6; D not certain. This CDR3 spans 17 amino acids. The germline V gene encodes CDR1 LNHDA and CDR2 SQIVND (reference sequence). Trimming shortened V by 6 bases and J by 0 bases, and 15 bases separated the two germline ends. CDR3 sequence reads: CASRQSPPRSGANVLTF. The CDR3 region has the DNA TGTGCCAGTAGGCAAAGCCCCCCCCGCTCTGGGGCCAACGTCCTGACTTTC.

The J gene is TRBJ1-2, the V gene TRBV7-2; no reliable D call. The CDR3 length is 14 residues. The germline V and J ends were trimmed by 0 bases and 7 bases, with 12 bases remaining between them. Germline loops: CDR1 SGHTA, CDR2 FQGNSA. DNA for the CDR3: TGTGCCAGCAGCTTAGCGCTGGTAGGGTTTGGCTACACCTTC. Protein sequence: CASSLALVGFGYTF.

A single count supports this clone. V usage is TRBV10-3 and J usage is TRBJ1-1, with D uncertain. There are 12 residues in the CDR3. Germline-derived CDR1 and CDR2 are ENHRY and SYGVKD. V lost 2 bases to trimming and J lost 8 bases, with 9 bases between them. The CDR3 sequence: CAISEPPLEAFF. In DNA, the CDR3 is TGTGCCATCAGTGAGCCTCCCTTAGAAGCTTTCTTT.